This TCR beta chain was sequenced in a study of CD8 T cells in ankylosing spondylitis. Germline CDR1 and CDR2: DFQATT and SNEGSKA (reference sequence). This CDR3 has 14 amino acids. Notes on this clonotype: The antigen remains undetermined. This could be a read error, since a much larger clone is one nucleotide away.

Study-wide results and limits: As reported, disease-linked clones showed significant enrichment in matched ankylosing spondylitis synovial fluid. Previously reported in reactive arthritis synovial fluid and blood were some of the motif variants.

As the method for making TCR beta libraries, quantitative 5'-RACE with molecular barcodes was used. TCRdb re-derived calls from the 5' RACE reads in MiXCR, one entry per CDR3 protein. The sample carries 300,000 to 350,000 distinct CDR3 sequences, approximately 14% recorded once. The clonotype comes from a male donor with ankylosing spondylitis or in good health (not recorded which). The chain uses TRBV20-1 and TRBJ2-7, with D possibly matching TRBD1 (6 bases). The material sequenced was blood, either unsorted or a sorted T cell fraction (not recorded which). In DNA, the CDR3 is TGCTGTGCTAGAGATTCTGGGGGCACCTACGAGCAGTACTTC. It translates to CCARDSGGTYEQYF.